Listed here are 10 T cell receptor beta chains from one sample, sequenced in a study of blood T cell repertoires in COVID-19 (TCRdb year 2020). The method behind the library was the immunoSEQ multiplex PCR assay. The immuneACCESS repertoire file appears here via TCRdb, limited to in-frame rearrangements. These files lack a portion of the clones; in checked studies, under half of the deficit traces to unresolved V genes, and the cause of the others is not known. The sample table contains about 88,000 clones; only one count was recorded for about 90% of them. The ten largest clones take up approximately 10% of the sample. Material: peripheral blood. These receptors were taken from a man aged 80 or over with acute or convalescent COVID-19.

The chain has TRBV19 and TRBJ1-2, with D uncertain. Trimming stripped 9 bases from V and 8 bases from J, with 13 bases between. This CDR3 has 11 amino acids. Germline V lookup: CDR1 LNHDA, CDR2 SQIVND (reference sequence). Here the CDR3 DNA reads TGTGCCAGCGCAGGTAGAGGGGGCTACACCTTC. It translates to CASAGRGGYTF. The full variable domain, rest sourced from reference TRBV19 and TRBJ1-2, is DGGITQSPKYLFRKEGQNVTLSCEQNLNHDAMYWYRQDPGQGLRLIYYSQIVNDFQKGDIAEGYSVSREKKESFPLTVTSAQKNPTAFYLCASAGRGGYTFGSGTRLTVV.

The chain couples TRBV28 to TRBJ1-4; D gene ambiguous. Trimming removed 1 base from V and 4 bases from J, with 13 bases in between. This CDR3 is built from 16 residues. Germline lookup yields CDR1 MDHEN and CDR2 SYDVKM. The DNA of the CDR3 is TGTGCCAGCAGTTTATTGGAGGCAGGTTTTAATGAAAAACTGTTTTTT. Amino acid sequence: CASSLLEAGFNEKLFF.

The CDR3 sequence: CASSYSRGTDYGYTF. CDR3 nucleotides: TGTGCCAGCAGTTACTCTAGGGGAACAGACTATGGCTACACCTTC. V usage is TRBV6-5 and J usage is TRBJ1-2; D is perhaps TRBD1 (5 bases). This CDR3 region has 15 residues. The germline V gene has CDR1 MNHEY and CDR2 SVGAGI. The V end lost 0 bases, the J end lost 3 bases, and 11 bases lay between the germline ends.

The chain recombines TRBV19 with TRBJ2-2; TRBD2 agrees at 7 bases. V shed 1 base and J 3 bases; nucleotides not matched to a gene: 2. This CDR3 is built from 15 residues. The germline gives CDR1 LNHDA, CDR2 SQIVND (reference sequence). As DNA, the CDR3 is TGTGCCAGTAGTATAGTGGCGGGAGACACCGGGGAGCTGTTTTTT. This translates into CASSIVAGDTGELFF.

The chain combines TRBV4-1 with TRBJ1-1, with a weak D call TRBD1 (5 bases). The germline V gene encodes CDR1 MGHRA and CDR2 YSYEKL. The V and J ends lost 4 bases and 0 bases respectively, with 6 bases between them. The CDR3 is made up of 13 amino acids. The CDR3 is CASSLRVNTEAFF. The DNA for the CDR3 is TGCGCCAGCAGCCTCAGGGTGAACACTGAAGCTTTCTTT.

This chain uses TRBV6-5 with TRBJ1-1, with 10 bases fitting TRBD1. V shed 6 bases, J shed 8 bases, and the junction held 3 bases outside the gene matches. This CDR3 is 12 amino acids long. The germline CDR1 and CDR2 sequences are MNHEY and SVGAGI. As DNA, the CDR3 is TGTGCCAGCAGGCCGACAGGGGGCGAAGCTTTCTTT. Amino acid sequence: CASRPTGGEAFF.

The chain recombines TRBV23-1 with TRBJ1-5; the match to TRBD1 covers 7 bases. TRBV23-1 is filed as an ORF, its function uncertain. V lost 7 bases and J lost 0; bases outside the gene matches: 12. The CDR3 has 17 residues. In nucleotides, the CDR3 is TGCGCCAGCACCGACCGGACAGGATCTCTTAGCAATCAGCCCCAGCATTTT. This encodes CASTDRTGSLSNQPQHF.

The chain joins TRBV28 to TRBJ2-2, with TRBD1 matching over 8 bases. Germline V CDR1 and CDR2: MDHEN, SYDVKM. J was trimmed by 4 bases and V by 6 bases; bases with no gene match: 7. CDR3 size: 15 residues. The CDR3 sequence: CASRPDRDPTGELFF. The CDR3 DNA is TGTGCCAGCAGGCCGGACAGGGATCCCACCGGGGAGCTGTTTTTT.

V gene TRBV5-1 combines with J gene TRBJ1-4, with a possible D match to TRBD1 (6 bases). Trimming left V 0 bases short and J 8 bases short, with 11 bases between. This CDR3 comprises 14 residues. CDR1 and CDR2 from the germline V gene are SGHRS and YFSETQ. CDR3 in amino acids: CASSLGQEREKLFF. DNA of the CDR3: TGCGCCAGCAGCTTGGGACAGGAAAGGGAAAAACTGTTTTTT.

This sequence joins TRBV7-2 and TRBJ2-2, with 9 bases lining up with TRBD2. This CDR3 has 19 amino acids. The germline V gene has CDR1 SGHTA and CDR2 FQGNSA. The J segment lost 6 bases and the V segment lost 5 bases, leaving 19 bases of the junction unmatched. The CDR3 is CASSPRDASGGRASGELFF. CDR3 nucleotide sequence: TGTGCCAGCAGCCCCCGGGACGCGTCGGGCGGGAGGGCGTCCGGGGAGCTGTTTTTT.